This T cell receptor beta chain was captured by sequencing in a study of T cell responses to AZD1222 COVID-19 vaccine. Study overall: Second doses that came at about 4 or about 12 weeks were put together.

Regarding the study as a whole: Across spike, vaccine-associated CD4 TCRs were found, dominant at 160-218 and 743-854. Baseline seropositives among AZD1222 recipients totaled only 5 to 7.

Points on this clone: Its antigen is not known.

The V segment lost 1 base and the J segment 8 bases; nucleotides outside the gene matches: 8. The CDR3 totals 16 residues. CDR1 and CDR2 from the germline V gene are MGHRA and YSYEKL. Profiled with immunoSEQ multiplex PCR; TCRdb holds only in-frame clones, not every one. The repertoire has 150,000 or so clones, around nine tenths of them found once; the top ten carry around 5.2%. The rearrangement links TRBV4-1 to TRBJ1-6, with 7 bases aligning to TRBD1. Sequences were derived from peripheral blood, sampled on day 0 of AZD1222 vaccination. The receptor was derived from an adult in good health. CDR3 nucleotides: TGCGCCAGCAGCCAAGCCCCCCGGGACAGCTATTCACCCCTCCACTTT. It translates to CASSQAPRDSYSPLHF.